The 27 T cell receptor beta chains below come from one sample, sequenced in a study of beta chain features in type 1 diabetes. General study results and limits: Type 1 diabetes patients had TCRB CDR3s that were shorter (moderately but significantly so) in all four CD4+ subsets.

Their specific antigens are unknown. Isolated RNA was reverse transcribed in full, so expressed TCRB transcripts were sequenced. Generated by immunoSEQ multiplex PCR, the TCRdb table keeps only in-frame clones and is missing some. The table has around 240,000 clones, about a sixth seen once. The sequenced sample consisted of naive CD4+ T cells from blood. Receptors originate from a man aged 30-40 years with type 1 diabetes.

CDR3 sequence: CASGPNEQFF. The CDR3 DNA sequence: TGTGCCTCTGGACCCAATGAGCAGTTCTTC. The V gene is TRBV30, the J gene TRBJ2-1; D unclear. The V end lost 7 bases, the J end lost 6 bases, and 7 bases lay between the germline ends. This CDR3 region has 10 residues. Germline V gene lookup returns CDR1 GTSNPN and CDR2 SVGIG (reference sequence). The variable domain in full, with the rest retrieved from reference TRBV30 and TRBJ2-1, is SQTIHQWPATLVQPVGSPLSLECTVEGTSNPNLYWYRQAAGRGLQLLFYSVGIGQISSEVPQNLSASRPQDRQFILSSKKLLLSDSGFYLCASGPNEQFFGPGTRLTVL.

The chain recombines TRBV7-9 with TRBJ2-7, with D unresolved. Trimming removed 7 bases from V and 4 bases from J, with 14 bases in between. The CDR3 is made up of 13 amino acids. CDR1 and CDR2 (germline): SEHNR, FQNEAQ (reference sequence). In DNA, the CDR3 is TGTGCCAGCAACCTTCAGGTGGGATACGAGCAGTACTTC. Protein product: CASNLQVGYEQYF.

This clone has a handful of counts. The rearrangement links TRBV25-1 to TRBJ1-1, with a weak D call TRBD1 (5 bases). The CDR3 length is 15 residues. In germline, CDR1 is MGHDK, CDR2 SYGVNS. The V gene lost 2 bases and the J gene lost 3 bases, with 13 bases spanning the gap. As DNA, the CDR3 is TGTGCCAGCAGTGAACTGAGGGGTTGGGACACTGAAGCTTTCTTT. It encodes CASSELRGWDTEAFF.

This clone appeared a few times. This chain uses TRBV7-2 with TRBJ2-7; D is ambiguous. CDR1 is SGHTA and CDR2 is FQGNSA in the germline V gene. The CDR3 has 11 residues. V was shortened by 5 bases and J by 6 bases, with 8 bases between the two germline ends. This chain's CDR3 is CASSQIFEQYF. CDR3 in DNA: TGTGCCAGCAGCCAGATCTTCGAGCAGTACTTC. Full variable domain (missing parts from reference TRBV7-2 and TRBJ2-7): GAGVSQSPSNKVTEKGKDVELRCDPISGHTALYWYRQSLGQGLEFLIYFQGNSAPDKSGLPSDRFSAERTGGSVSTLTIQRTQQEDSAVYLCASSQIFEQYFGPGTRLTVT.

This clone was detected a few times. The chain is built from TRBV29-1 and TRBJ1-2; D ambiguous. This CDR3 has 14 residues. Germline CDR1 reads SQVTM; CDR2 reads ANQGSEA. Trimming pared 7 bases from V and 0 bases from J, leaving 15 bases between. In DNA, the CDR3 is TGCAGCGCCTCGAGCGGATCCGCTAACTATGGCTACACCTTC. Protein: CSASSGSANYGYTF.

The CDR3 here is CASSAGSFYGYTF. CDR3 DNA: TGTGCCAGCAGCGCAGGGTCGTTCTATGGCTACACCTTC. This chain links TRBV25-1 with TRBJ1-2; a weak D match, TRBD1 (5 bases). Germline assignment: CDR1 MGHDK and CDR2 SYGVNS. The CDR3 length is 13 residues. The V gene lost 6 bases and the J gene lost 4 bases, with 12 bases spanning the gap.

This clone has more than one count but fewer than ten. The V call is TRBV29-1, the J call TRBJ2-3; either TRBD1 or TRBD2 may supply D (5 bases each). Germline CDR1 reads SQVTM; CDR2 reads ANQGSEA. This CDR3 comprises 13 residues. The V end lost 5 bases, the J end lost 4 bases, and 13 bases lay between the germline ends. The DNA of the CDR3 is TGCAGCGTTCGAGGGGCGGGCGCAGATACGCAGTATTTT. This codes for CSVRGAGADTQYF.

CDR3 coding DNA: TGCGCCAGCAGCTTAGAAACCGGGACAGGGGAAGAGACCCAGTACTTC. This encodes CASSLETGTGEETQYF. The chain uses TRBV5-1 and TRBJ2-5, with 10 bases lining up with TRBD1. This CDR3 contains 16 residues. Germline lookup yields CDR1 SGHRS and CDR2 YFSETQ. J was trimmed by 3 bases and V by 2 bases; bases with no gene match: 7.

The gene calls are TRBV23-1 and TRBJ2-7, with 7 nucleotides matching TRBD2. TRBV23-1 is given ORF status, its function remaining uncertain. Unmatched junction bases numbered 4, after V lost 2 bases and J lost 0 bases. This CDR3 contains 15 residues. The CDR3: CASSQRGDYSYEQYF. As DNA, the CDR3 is TGCGCCAGCAGTCAACGGGGGGACTACTCCTACGAGCAGTACTTC.

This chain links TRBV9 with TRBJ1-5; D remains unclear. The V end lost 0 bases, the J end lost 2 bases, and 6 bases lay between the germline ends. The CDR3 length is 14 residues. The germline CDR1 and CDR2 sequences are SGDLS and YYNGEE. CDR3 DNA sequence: TGTGCCAGCAGCGTAGCCGGGGGCAATCAGCCCCAGCATTTT. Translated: CASSVAGGNQPQHF.

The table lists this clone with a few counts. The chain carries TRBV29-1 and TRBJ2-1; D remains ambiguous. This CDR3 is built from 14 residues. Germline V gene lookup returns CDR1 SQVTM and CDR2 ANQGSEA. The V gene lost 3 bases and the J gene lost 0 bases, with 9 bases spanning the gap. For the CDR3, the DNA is TGCAGCGTTGAGTCTGCCAGCTCCTACAATGAGCAGTTCTTC. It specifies CSVESASSYNEQFF.

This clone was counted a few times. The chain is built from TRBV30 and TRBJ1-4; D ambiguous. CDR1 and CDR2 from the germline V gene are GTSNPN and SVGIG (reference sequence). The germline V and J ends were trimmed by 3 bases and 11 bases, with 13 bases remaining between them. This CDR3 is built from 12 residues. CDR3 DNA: TGTGCCTGGAGCGAACAAGCGGAGAAACTGTTTTTT. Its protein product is CAWSEQAEKLFF.

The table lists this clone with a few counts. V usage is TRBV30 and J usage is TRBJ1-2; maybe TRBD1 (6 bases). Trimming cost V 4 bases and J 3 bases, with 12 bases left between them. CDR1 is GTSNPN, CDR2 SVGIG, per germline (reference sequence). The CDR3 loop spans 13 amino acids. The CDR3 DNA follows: TGTGCCTGGAACGGACAGTTGGACTATGGCTACACCTTC. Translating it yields CAWNGQLDYGYTF. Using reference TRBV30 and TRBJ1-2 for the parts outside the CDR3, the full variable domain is SQTIHQWPATLVQPVGSPLSLECTVEGTSNPNLYWYRQAAGRGLQLLFYSVGIGQISSEVPQNLSASRPQDRQFILSSKKLLLSDSGFYLCAWNGQLDYGYTFGSGTRLTVV.

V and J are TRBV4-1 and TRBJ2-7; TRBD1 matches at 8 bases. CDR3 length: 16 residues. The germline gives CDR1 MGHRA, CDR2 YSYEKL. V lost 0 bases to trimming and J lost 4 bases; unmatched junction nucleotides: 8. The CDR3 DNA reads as TGCGCCAGCAGCCAAGAGAAGAGACAGGGGATTTACGAGCAGTACTTC. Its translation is CASSQEKRQGIYEQYF.

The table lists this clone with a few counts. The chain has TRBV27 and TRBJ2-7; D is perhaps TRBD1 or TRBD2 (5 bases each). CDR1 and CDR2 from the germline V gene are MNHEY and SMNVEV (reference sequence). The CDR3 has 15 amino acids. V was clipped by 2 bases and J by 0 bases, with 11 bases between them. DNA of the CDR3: TGTGCCAGCAGTTTACAAGGGACGGTCTCCTACGAGCAGTACTTC. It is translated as CASSLQGTVSYEQYF.

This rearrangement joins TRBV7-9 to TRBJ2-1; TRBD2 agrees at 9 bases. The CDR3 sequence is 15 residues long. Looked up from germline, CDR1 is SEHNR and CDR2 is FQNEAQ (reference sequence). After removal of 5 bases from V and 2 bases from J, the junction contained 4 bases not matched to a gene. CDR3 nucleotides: TGTGCCAGCAGCATACTAGCGGGCCCCTACAATGAGCAGTTCTTC. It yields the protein CASSILAGPYNEQFF.

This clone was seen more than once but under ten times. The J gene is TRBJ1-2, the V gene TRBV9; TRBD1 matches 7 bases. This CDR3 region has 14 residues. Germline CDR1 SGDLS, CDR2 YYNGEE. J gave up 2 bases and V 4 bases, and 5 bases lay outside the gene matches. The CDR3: CASSQGGENYGYTF. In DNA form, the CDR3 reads TGTGCCAGCAGCCAGGGGGGCGAGAACTATGGCTACACCTTC.

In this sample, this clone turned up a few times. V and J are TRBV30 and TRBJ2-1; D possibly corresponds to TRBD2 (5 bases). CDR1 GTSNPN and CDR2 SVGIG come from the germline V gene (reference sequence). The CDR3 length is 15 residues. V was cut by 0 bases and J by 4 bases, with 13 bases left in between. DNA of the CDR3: TGTGCCTGGAGTGTAAATGGCGGGCAGTACAATGAGCAGTTCTTC. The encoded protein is CAWSVNGGQYNEQFF.

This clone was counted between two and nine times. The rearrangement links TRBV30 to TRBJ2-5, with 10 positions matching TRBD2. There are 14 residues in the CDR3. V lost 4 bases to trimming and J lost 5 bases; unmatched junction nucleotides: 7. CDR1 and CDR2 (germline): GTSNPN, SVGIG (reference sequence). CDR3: CAWTAGTSEETQYF. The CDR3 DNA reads TGTGCCTGGACAGCCGGGACTAGCGAGGAGACCCAGTACTTC.

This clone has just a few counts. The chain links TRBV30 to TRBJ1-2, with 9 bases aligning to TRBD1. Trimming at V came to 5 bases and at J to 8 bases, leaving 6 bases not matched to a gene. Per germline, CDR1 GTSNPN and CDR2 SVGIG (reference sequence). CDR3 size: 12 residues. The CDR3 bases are TGTGCCTGGCAGGGACAGGGAGGCGGCTACACCTTC. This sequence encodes CAWQGQGGGYTF.

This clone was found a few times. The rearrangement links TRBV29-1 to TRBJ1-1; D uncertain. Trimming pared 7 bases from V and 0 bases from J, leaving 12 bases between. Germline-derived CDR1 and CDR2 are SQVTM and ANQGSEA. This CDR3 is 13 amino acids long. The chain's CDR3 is CSGSPRVNTEAFF. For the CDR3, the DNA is TGCAGCGGATCCCCGAGGGTGAACACTGAAGCTTTCTTT.

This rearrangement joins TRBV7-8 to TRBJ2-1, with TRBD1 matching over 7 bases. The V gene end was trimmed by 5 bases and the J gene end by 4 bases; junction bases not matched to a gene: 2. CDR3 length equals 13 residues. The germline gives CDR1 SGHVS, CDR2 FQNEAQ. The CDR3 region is CASSGTEYNEQFF. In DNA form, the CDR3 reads TGTGCCAGCAGCGGGACAGAATACAATGAGCAGTTCTTC.

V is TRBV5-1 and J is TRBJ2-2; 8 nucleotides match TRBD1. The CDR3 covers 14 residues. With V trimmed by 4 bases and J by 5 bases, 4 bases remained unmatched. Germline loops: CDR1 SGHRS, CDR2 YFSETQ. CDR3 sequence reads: CASSTGQGTGELFF. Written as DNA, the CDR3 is TGCGCCAGCAGCACAGGACAGGGTACCGGGGAGCTGTTTTTT.

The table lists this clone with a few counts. This CDR3 is CASSHILGGVNEQFF. CDR3 coding DNA: TGTGCCAGCAGCCATATTCTAGGGGGGGTCAATGAGCAGTTCTTC. The gene calls are TRBV14 and TRBJ2-1, with D perhaps TRBD2 (7 bases). CDR1 is SGHDN, CDR2 FVKESK, per germline. Trimming removed 3 bases from V and 6 bases from J, with 15 bases in between. The length of the CDR3 is 15 residues.

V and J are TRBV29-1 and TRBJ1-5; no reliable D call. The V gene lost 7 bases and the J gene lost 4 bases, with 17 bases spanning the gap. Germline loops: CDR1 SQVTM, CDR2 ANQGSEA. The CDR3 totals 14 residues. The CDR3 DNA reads TGCAGCGCCTGCCCGGGCTTCGGGAATCAGCCCCAGCATTTT. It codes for CSACPGFGNQPQHF.

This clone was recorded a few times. The CDR3 reads CSGSSGSSSYNEQFF. As DNA, the CDR3 is TGCAGCGGGTCGAGCGGGTCGAGCTCCTACAATGAGCAGTTCTTC. The V gene is TRBV29-1, the J gene TRBJ2-1; possible D gene TRBD2, 6 bases. Trimming cost V 7 bases and J 0 bases, with 16 bases left between them. The germline gives CDR1 SQVTM, CDR2 ANQGSEA. The CDR3 has 15 amino acids.

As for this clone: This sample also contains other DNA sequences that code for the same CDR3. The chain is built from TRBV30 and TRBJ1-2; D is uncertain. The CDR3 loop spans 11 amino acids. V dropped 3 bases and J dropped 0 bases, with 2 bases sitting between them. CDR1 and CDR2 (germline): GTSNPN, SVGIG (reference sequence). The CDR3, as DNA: TGTGCCTGGAGCGCTAACTATGGCTACACCTTC. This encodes CAWSANYGYTF.